Below are 24 T cell receptor beta chains sequenced from a single sample in a study of T-cell memory formation after mild COVID-19. Via MiXCR, TCRdb re-called the 5' RACE reads, giving one row per CDR3 protein. The sample lists 250,000 to 300,000 distinct CDR3 sequences; 15% to 20% were seen once. The sequenced sample was PBMCs or a T cell subset sorted from them (not recorded which). These receptors were taken from a young man who had mild COVID-19 (a few samples of this study predate the infection). Cell type and time point are not known.

This chain uses TRBV28 with TRBJ2-5; D possibly uses TRBD1 or TRBD2 (6 bases each). CDR3 length: 16 residues. V lost 5 bases to trimming and J lost 9 bases, with 25 bases between them. Per the germline V gene, CDR1 is MDHEN and CDR2 is SYDVKM. CDR3 sequence: CASSDKFHAQRGAQYF. The CDR3 region has the DNA TGTGCCAGCAGTGATAAGTTCCATGCCCAAAGGGGGGCCCAGTACTTC.

The chain has TRBV7-9 and TRBJ1-3, with TRBD1 matching 8 bases. V lost 7 bases and J lost 0; bases outside the gene matches: 8. Germline V gene data show CDR1 as SEHNR and CDR2 as FQNEAQ (reference sequence). The length of the CDR3 is 16 residues. The CDR3 region is CASTTLGQASGNTIYF. The CDR3 coding sequence is TGTGCCAGCACCACTTTGGGACAGGCCTCTGGAAACACCATATATTTT.

This clonotype has a handful of counts. This chain links TRBV5-1 with TRBJ1-1; 8 positions agree with TRBD1. Germline loops: CDR1 SGHRS, CDR2 YFSETQ. This CDR3 contains 15 residues. J gave up 3 bases and V 4 bases, and 8 bases lay outside the gene matches. The CDR3, as DNA: TGCGCCAGCAGCAACAAACAGGGGGGAGACACTGAAGCTTTCTTT. This translates into CASSNKQGGDTEAFF.

The genes are TRBV6-1 and TRBJ2-2; D ambiguous. V was trimmed by 6 bases and J by 5 bases, leaving 7 bases between them. Germline V gene lookup returns CDR1 MNHNS and CDR2 SASEGT. This CDR3 is 12 amino acids long. CDR3 amino acids: CASRLGTGELFF. The CDR3 region has the DNA TGTGCCAGCAGGTTGGGAACCGGGGAGCTGTTTTTT.

V gene TRBV12-3 or TRBV12-4 combines with J gene TRBJ1-4, with D possibly being TRBD1 (6 bases). Deletions cut 5 bases from V and 4 bases from J, with 14 bases between. The CDR3 extends over 15 amino acids. CDR3 DNA: TGTGCCAGCAGTCCCCCGACAGGCTATAATGAAAAACTGTTTTTT. This codes for CASSPPTGYNEKLFF.

This clonotype was observed at least ten times. The chain uses TRBV25-1 and TRBJ2-2; D might be TRBD2 (5 bases). This CDR3 has 12 amino acids. The V gene's germline CDR1 is MGHDK and CDR2 SYGVNS. Trimming cost V 6 bases and J 4 bases, with 6 bases left between them. The CDR3 loop reads CASSAGTGELFF. CDR3 nucleotides: TGTGCCAGCAGCGCGGGCACCGGGGAGCTGTTTTTT.

The rearrangement joins TRBV5-6 to TRBJ1-2; D perhaps matches TRBD1 (5 bases). This CDR3 region has 12 residues. From germline, CDR1 is SGHDT and CDR2 YYEEEE. V lost 4 bases, J lost 4 bases, and 8 bases lay in between. CDR3 sequence: CASSHTGYGYTF. CDR3 in DNA: TGTGCCAGCAGCCATACAGGCTATGGCTACACCTTC.

The chain combines TRBV4-3 with TRBJ2-3, with D unclear. There are 15 residues in the CDR3. V lost 1 base and J lost 6, with 14 bases in between. The V gene's germline CDR1 is LGHNA and CDR2 YSLEER. The CDR3 DNA reads as TGCGCCAGCAGCCAAGTACAGATGGACCGGGATACGCAGTATTTT. Protein sequence: CASSQVQMDRDTQYF.

This clonotype came up a few times. This sequence joins TRBV7-2 and TRBJ2-3, with TRBD2 matching 9 bases. This CDR3 contains 16 residues. Trimming took 5 bases from V and 0 from J; bases not matched to a gene: 6. Germline CDR1 is SGHTA and CDR2 is FQGNSA. The CDR3 loop is CASSRLAGPSTDTQYF. In nucleotides, the CDR3 is TGTGCCAGCAGCCGTCTAGCGGGGCCTAGCACAGATACGCAGTATTTT.

J is TRBJ2-7 and V is TRBV12-3 or TRBV12-4, with D possibly TRBD1 on 6 matching bases. With 4 bases removed from V and 2 bases from J, the gap between germline ends came to 18 bases. The CDR3 spans 16 residues. The chain's CDR3 is CASSWTSPGQTYEQYF. As DNA, the CDR3 is TGTGCCAGCAGTTGGACCAGCCCCGGACAGACCTACGAGCAGTACTTC.

This clonotype occurred a few times. This chain uses TRBV2 with TRBJ1-2; D is undetermined. This CDR3 spans 14 amino acids. Germline assignment: CDR1 SNHLY and CDR2 FYNNEI. The V gene lost 6 bases and the J gene lost 2 bases, with 13 bases spanning the gap. CDR3 in DNA: TGTGCCAGCAGCCCGCGGGGAGGCAACTATGGCTACACCTTC. It encodes CASSPRGGNYGYTF.

The genes are TRBV10-3 and TRBJ2-7; the match to TRBD1 covers 8 bases. Germline V gene lookup returns CDR1 ENHRY and CDR2 SYGVKD. Trimming took 0 bases from V and 2 from J; bases not matched to a gene: 9. This CDR3 region has 17 residues. The CDR3 protein is CAISESELGQGPYEQYV. DNA for the CDR3: TGTGCCATCAGTGAGTCGGAACTCGGACAGGGACCCTACGAGCAGTACGTC.

This clonotype was seen only a few times. The chain couples TRBV7-2 to TRBJ2-1; tentatively, D is TRBD1 or TRBD2 (6 bases each). This CDR3 contains 16 residues. The germline gives CDR1 SGHTA, CDR2 FQGNSA. V was trimmed by 1 base and J by 0 bases, leaving 10 bases between them. The CDR3 is CASSLVGGHSYNEQFF. CDR3 DNA sequence: TGTGCCAGCAGCTTAGTGGGGGGACACTCCTACAATGAGCAGTTCTTC.

This clonotype occurred a few times. The gene calls are TRBV7-3 and TRBJ2-3; TRBD2 agrees at 10 bases. The CDR3 has 15 residues. V gave up 5 bases and J gave up 4 bases; unmatched junction bases: 6. Looked up from germline, CDR1 is SGHTA and CDR2 is FQGTGA. In DNA, the CDR3 is TGTGCCAGCAGCCCAATTCTAGCGGGGGCAGATACGCAGTATTTT. It yields the protein CASSPILAGADTQYF. Drawing the rest from reference TRBV7-3 and TRBJ2-3, the complete variable domain is GAGVSQTPSNKVTEKGKYVELRCDPISGHTALYWYRQSLGQGPEFLIYFQGTGAADDSGLPNDRFFAVRPEGSVSTLKIQRTERGDSAVYLCASSPILAGADTQYFGPGTRLTVL.

A few counts support this clonotype. The chain carries TRBV5-5 and TRBJ2-3, with TRBD2 matching 10 bases. Germline V gene sequence: CDR1 SGHKS, CDR2 YYEKEE (reference sequence). With 5 bases clipped from V and 1 base from J, the junction kept 7 bases outside the gene matches. This CDR3 is built from 16 residues. The CDR3 sequence: CASSLAGGTGTDTQYF. In DNA, the CDR3 is TGTGCCAGCAGTTTAGCGGGGGGTACCGGCACAGATACGCAGTATTTT. Supplemented by reference TRBV5-5 and TRBJ2-3, the full variable domain reads DAGVTQSPTHLIKTRGQQVTLRCSPISGHKSVSWYQQVLGQGPQFIFQYYEKEERGRGNFPDRFSARQFPNYSSELNVNALLLGDSALYLCASSLAGGTGTDTQYFGPGTRLTVL.

The gene calls are TRBV7-2 and TRBJ1-1; a weak D match, TRBD1 (5 bases). Looked up from germline, CDR1 is SGHTA and CDR2 is FQGNSA. V was pared by 1 base and J by 0 bases, with 9 bases between. The CDR3 has 15 residues. CDR3 sequence: CASSLDGGVNTEAFF. The CDR3 coding sequence is TGTGCCAGCAGCTTAGATGGGGGTGTGAACACTGAAGCTTTCTTT.

A few counts support this clonotype. The rearrangement joins TRBV4-1 to TRBJ1-2, with a tentative D call TRBD1 (6 bases). Trimming stripped 10 bases from V and 2 bases from J, with 17 bases between. Germline V lookup: CDR1 MGHRA, CDR2 YSYEKL. The CDR3 length is 14 residues. Here the CDR3 reads CATRGQSLNYGYTF. The CDR3 coding sequence is TGCGCCACTCGGGGGCAAAGCTTGAACTATGGCTACACCTTC.

This clonotype was recorded many times. This chain links TRBV3-1 with TRBJ2-5; 9 positions agree with TRBD2. Germline CDR1 is LGHDT and CDR2 is YNNKEL (reference sequence). Trimming took 7 bases from V and 2 from J; bases not matched to a gene: 5. The CDR3 extends over 14 amino acids. CDR3 sequence: CASIKAGGQETQYF. The CDR3 coding sequence is TGTGCCAGCATAAAGGCGGGGGGGCAAGAGACCCAGTACTTC.

This sequence joins TRBV6-1 and TRBJ2-3, with unresolved D. The germline gives CDR1 MNHNS, CDR2 SASEGT. The CDR3 loop spans 13 amino acids. Trimming shortened V by 1 base and J by 5 bases, and 7 bases separated the two germline ends. CDR3 residues: CASSEGGIDTQYF. CDR3 nucleotide sequence: TGTGCCAGCAGTGAAGGGGGAATAGATACGCAGTATTTT.

This clonotype is medium-sized in the sample. The chain combines TRBV2 with TRBJ2-5; possible D gene TRBD2, 5 bases. The germline gives CDR1 SNHLY, CDR2 FYNNEI. V gave up 3 bases and J gave up 5 bases, with 10 bases separating them. The CDR3 has 13 amino acids. The CDR3 coding sequence is TGTGCCAGCAGTGAGAGTCCGGGGGAGACCCAGTACTTC. This sequence encodes CASSESPGETQYF.

The chain joins TRBV7-9 to TRBJ2-7; 9 positions match TRBD1. The CDR3 loop spans 15 amino acids. The J segment lost 1 base and the V segment lost 7 bases, leaving 8 bases of the junction unmatched. Germline CDR1 is SEHNR and CDR2 is FQNEAQ (reference sequence). Here the CDR3 reads CASTVGGTGSYEQYF. The CDR3 DNA reads TGTGCCAGCACCGTGGGCGGGACAGGGTCCTACGAGCAGTACTTC.

The chain combines TRBV30 with TRBJ2-1; D might be TRBD1 (5 bases). Trimming removed 1 base from V and 6 bases from J, with 7 bases in between. This CDR3 has 12 residues. Germline CDR1 is GTSNPN and CDR2 is SVGIG (reference sequence). CDR3 bases: TGTGCCTGGAGTGGAGACAGCAATGAGCAGTTCTTC. Protein sequence: CAWSGDSNEQFF.

This clonotype was seen only a few times. The CDR3 DNA follows: TGCGCCAGCAGCCAAGTAGTGGGACAGGGGGTCATTACGATGAACACCGGGGAGCTGTTTTTT. Translated, it gives CASSQVVGQGVITMNTGELFF. The chain carries TRBV4-3 and TRBJ2-2; 11 bases align to TRBD1. After removal of 1 base from V and 1 base from J, the junction contained 14 bases not matched to a gene. There are 21 residues in the CDR3. CDR1 is LGHNA and CDR2 is YSLEER in the germline V gene.

In this sample, this clonotype turned up a few times. V is TRBV9 and J is TRBJ2-7; D gene unclear. The CDR3 is 14 amino acids. The ends were cut back, 1 base at V and 0 bases at J, with 8 bases in the middle. The germline CDR1 and CDR2 sequences are SGDLS and YYNGEE. CDR3 in DNA: TGTGCCAGCAGCGTAACTGTGAGCTCCTACGAGCAGTACTTC. It codes for CASSVTVSSYEQYF.